The 2 T cell receptor beta chains presented below share a single source sample, sequenced in a study of shared T cell receptors in the human thymus (dated by TCRdb to about 2021). The method behind the library was the immunoSEQ multiplex PCR assay. TCRdb obtained this table from immuneACCESS and retained in-frame rearrangements with V and J assigned. These tables miss some clones; where compared with another copy, unresolved V genes account for less than half of the shortfall, and the remainder is unexplained. This sample has hundreds of thousands of clones in its table, and roughly 86% of those were observed once. 0.0094% of the sample is in the top ten clones. These data also formed part of another study, on human thymus T cells.

The specimen sequenced was thymocytes. The receptors here all came from a boy in the first two years of life with a congenital heart defect. Donor details come from another sample of the same person, matched by shared clones.

The V call is TRBV6-6, the J call TRBJ2-7; D is possibly TRBD2 (6 bases). CDR1 and CDR2 (germline): MNHNY, SVGAGI (reference sequence). The CDR3 is made up of 15 amino acids. V lost 2 bases to trimming and J lost 0 bases, with 11 bases between them. The CDR3 region has the DNA TGTGCCAGCAGTTACAGGCGGGACGACTCCTACGAGCAGTACTTC. This translates into CASSYRRDDSYEQYF.

This rearrangement joins TRBV5-4 to TRBJ2-5; tentative D call: TRBD1 (7 bases). The last part of the DNA fits TRBJ2-7 better; the J call may be wrong. From germline, CDR1 is SGHNT and CDR2 YYREEE (reference sequence). The CDR3 extends over 14 amino acids. DNA of the CDR3: TGTGCCAGCAGCTTGGCAGGGGGGACCTACGAGCAGTACTTC. Its translation: CASSLAGGTYEQYF.